These 26 T cell receptor beta chains were sequenced from one sample in a study of vaccination and CD4 T cells after COVID-19. At the Johns Hopkins FTIC core, DNA taken from cultured CD4+ T cells was sequenced by way of the Oncomine TCR Beta short-read assay. MiXCR was run by TCRdb on the PCR reads, yielding one entry per CDR3 protein. The sample lists 7,000 or so distinct CDR3 sequences, about two fifths occurring once. These TCRs' antigens remain unknown. The sample's treatment: roughly ten-day PBMC culture with coronavirus spike peptide pools or control peptides (ViraFEST assay). CD4+ T cells that came from the unexposed donor were collected before the COVID-19 pandemic (2011-2018). Sequenced sample: CD4+ T cells from blood, cultured in vitro. The receptors derive from a human donor in good health.

This clonotype occurred a few times. The chain recombines TRBV24-1 with TRBJ2-5; D may be TRBD2 (6 bases). This CDR3 has 13 amino acids. Germline assignment: CDR1 KGHDR and CDR2 SFDVKD. V lost 5 bases to trimming and J lost 13 bases, with 19 bases between them. The CDR3 coding sequence is TGTGCCACCAGTGCCGGAGGGATCTCCCTTCTGTACTTC. Translated, it gives CATSAGGISLLYF.

The J gene is TRBJ2-2, the V gene TRBV30, with D perhaps given as TRBD1 or TRBD2 (6 bases each). Germline V gives CDR1 GTSNPN, CDR2 SVGIG (reference sequence). The CDR3 totals 13 residues. V was cut by 8 bases and J by 6 bases, with 16 bases left in between. CDR3 in amino acids: CAQSGASAGELFF. CDR3 sequence (DNA): TGTGCCCAATCGGGGGCTTCGGCCGGGGAGCTGTTTTTT.

The V gene is TRBV6-1, the J gene TRBJ2-7, with 11 bases identical to TRBD1. The CDR3 totals 14 residues. Germline V gives CDR1 MNHNS, CDR2 SASEGT. V lost 7 bases to trimming and J lost 2 bases; unmatched junction nucleotides: 4. The CDR3 protein is CASNRDRGTYEQYF. The CDR3 nucleotides read TGTGCCAGCAACCGGGACAGGGGGACCTACGAGCAGTACTTC.

In its sample, this clonotype was seen a few times. The chain joins TRBV20-1 to TRBJ1-4, with TRBD1 identical over 9 bases. This CDR3 has 16 amino acids. The germline CDR1 and CDR2 sequences are DFQATT and SNEGSKA (reference sequence). J gave up 0 bases and V 6 bases, and 8 bases lay outside the gene matches. In nucleotides, the CDR3 is TGCAGTGCGAGACAGGGGGTCGGGGCAACTAATGAAAAACTGTTTTTT. Its translation: CSARQGVGATNEKLFF.

This rearrangement joins TRBV2 to TRBJ2-3, with 9 bases aligning to TRBD1. The V and J ends lost 8 bases and 2 bases, in that order; junction bases with no gene match: 5. There are 14 residues in the CDR3. Germline V gene data show CDR1 as SNHLY and CDR2 as FYNNEI. The CDR3 region has the DNA TGTGCCAGCGGACAGGGGCTATACACAGATACGCAGTATTTT. Amino acids: CASGQGLYTDTQYF. Full variable domain (rest looked up from reference TRBV2 and TRBJ2-3): EPEVTQTPSHQVTQMGQEVILRCVPISNHLYFYWYRQILGQKVEFLVSFYNNEISEKSEIFDDQFSVERPDGSNFTLKIRSTKLEDSAMYFCASGQGLYTDTQYFGPGTRLTVL.

A word on this clonotype: The junction and the germline gene differ at one end; a read error may be behind it. CDR3 region: CASSKGLLGVEETRYF. CDR3 in DNA: TGTGCCAGCAGCAAGGGACTACTCGGTGTCGAGGAGACCCGGTACTTC. The rearrangement uses TRBV2 and TRBJ2-5; 7 nucleotides align to TRBD2. This CDR3 comprises 16 residues. Germline-derived CDR1 and CDR2 are SNHLY and FYNNEI.

In this sample, this clonotype turned up a few times. This rearrangement joins TRBV5-8 to TRBJ1-2; 8 nucleotides line up with TRBD1. The CDR3 loop spans 13 amino acids. V gave up 5 bases and J gave up 6 bases; unmatched junction bases: 6. Germline V gene sequence: CDR1 SGHTS, CDR2 YDEGEE. CDR3 nucleotides: TGTGCCAGCAGTCCAGGGGGCGCGAATGGCTACACCTTC. It specifies CASSPGGANGYTF.

For this clonotype: The junction departs from germline at one end; a sequencing error may be responsible. V and J are TRBV15 and TRBJ2-1, with TRBD2 identical over 11 bases. Germline V CDR1 and CDR2: LNHNV, YYDKDF (reference sequence). This CDR3 has 14 residues. For the CDR3, the DNA is TGTGCCACCAGCTTTAGCGGGGGGGGGTATGAGCTGTTCTTC. Encoded protein: CATSFSGGGYELFF.

This chain uses TRBV6-5 with TRBJ1-2; a possible D gene is TRBD1 (5 bases). The V gene lost 3 bases and the J gene lost 2 bases, with 19 bases spanning the gap. CDR1 MNHEY and CDR2 SVGAGI come from the germline V gene. CDR3 length equals 17 residues. The CDR3 DNA reads as TGTGCCAGCAGTTATTCCCCCCGCGGGGGGAAGAACTATGGCTACACCTTC. Translating it yields CASSYSPRGGKNYGYTF.

This clonotype has a handful of counts. The chain is built from TRBV7-9 and TRBJ2-2; 8 bases match TRBD1. This CDR3 region has 14 residues. J gave up 5 bases and V 6 bases, and 5 bases lay outside the gene matches. Germline V gene data show CDR1 as SEHNR and CDR2 as FQNEAQ (reference sequence). Written as DNA, the CDR3 is TGTGCCAGCAGACCGACAGGGGCGACCGGGGAGCTGTTTTTT. Its translation is CASRPTGATGELFF.

In DNA, the CDR3 is TGTGCCAGTAGTTTTTCGGGTTACTATGGCTACACCTTC. It codes for CASSFSGYYGYTF. The V gene is TRBV19, the J gene TRBJ1-2; D is ambiguous. V dropped 5 bases and J dropped 3 bases, with 10 bases sitting between them. Germline V gene data show CDR1 as LNHDA and CDR2 as SQIVND (reference sequence). This CDR3 comprises 13 residues.

The chain carries TRBV30 and TRBJ2-5; D not certain. CDR3 size: 13 residues. Germline assignment: CDR1 GTSNPN and CDR2 SVGIG (reference sequence). The V gene lost 3 bases and the J gene lost 5 bases, with 13 bases spanning the gap. CDR3 residues: CAWSLLELETQYF. The CDR3 coding sequence is TGTGCCTGGAGCCTGCTTGAGCTGGAGACCCAGTACTTC.

This clonotype was recorded only once. V is TRBV11-2 and J is TRBJ2-1; D call uncertain. The length of the CDR3 is 13 residues. From germline, CDR1 is SGHAT and CDR2 FQNNGV. V lost 4 bases and J 4 bases, leaving 8 bases between the germline ends. DNA of the CDR3: TGTGCCAGCAGCTCCGACCTATACAATGAGCAGTTCTTC. This sequence encodes CASSSDLYNEQFF. The full variable domain, in which reference TRBV11-2 and TRBJ2-1 provide the parts outside the CDR3, is EAGVAQSPRYKIIEKRQSVAFWCNPISGHATLYWYQQILGQGPKLLIQFQNNGVVDDSQLPKDRFSAERLKGVDSTLKIQPAKLEDSAVYLCASSSDLYNEQFFGPGTRLTVL.

This clonotype was detected only a few times. The chain combines TRBV7-3 with TRBJ1-5; D is possibly TRBD1 (5 bases). Germline-derived CDR1 and CDR2 are SGHTA and FQGTGA. V lost 0 bases to trimming and J lost 5 bases, with 8 bases between them. The length of the CDR3 is 14 residues. The CDR3 spells CASSLTGRDQPQHF. DNA for the CDR3: TGTGCCAGCAGCTTAACGGGGCGAGATCAGCCCCAGCATTTT.

Only a few counts were recorded for this clonotype. The junction and the germline gene differ at one end; a read error may be behind it. J is TRBJ1-1 and V is TRBV10-3; TRBD1 agrees at 8 bases. Germline CDR1 and CDR2: ENHRY and SYGVKD. CDR3 length: 12 residues. Here the CDR3 DNA reads TGTGCCGTCAGGGGGCTGAACACTGAAGCTTTCTTT. Translated: CAVRGLNTEAFF.

V and J are TRBV6-1 and TRBJ2-6; the D is unclear. Germline V gene lookup returns CDR1 MNHNS and CDR2 SASEGT. Trimming cost V 7 bases and J 0 bases, with 13 bases left between them. The CDR3 totals 16 residues. This CDR3 is CASTQRLHSGANVLTF. CDR3 DNA sequence: TGTGCCAGCACCCAACGGCTGCACTCTGGGGCCAACGTCCTGACTTTC.

This chain joins TRBV20-1 and TRBJ1-5, with D possibly matching TRBD1 (6 bases). Germline V lookup: CDR1 DFQATT, CDR2 SNEGSKA (reference sequence). The CDR3 runs 13 residues. Trimming took 5 bases from V and 7 from J, leaving 15 bases between them. The CDR3 here is CSAGQTGVQPQHF. CDR3 bases: TGCAGTGCTGGACAGACTGGGGTACAGCCCCAGCATTTT.

The chain links TRBV2 to TRBJ1-6, with D perhaps TRBD1 (6 bases). The V end was cut by 6 bases, the J end by 5 bases, with 14 bases between. CDR1 is SNHLY and CDR2 is FYNNEI in the germline V gene. The CDR3 sequence is 15 residues long. The CDR3 sequence is CASRTRRQDNSPLHF. CDR3 nucleotide sequence: TGTGCCAGCAGGACAAGGCGACAGGATAATTCACCCCTCCACTTT.

The chain employs TRBV20-1 and TRBJ2-1; D call uncertain. The V end was cut by 2 bases, the J end by 9 bases, with 14 bases between. The CDR3 has 13 amino acids. CDR1 is DFQATT, CDR2 SNEGSKA, per germline (reference sequence). The CDR3 bases are TGCAGTGCTAGACCGACGGAGTTTATTGAGCAGTTCTTC. This gives the protein CSARPTEFIEQFF.

This clonotype was seen only a few times. This chain connects TRBV27 to TRBJ1-1, with unresolved D. The CDR3 consists of 13 residues. Looked up from germline, CDR1 is MNHEY and CDR2 is SMNVEV (reference sequence). The V end was cut by 4 bases, the J end by 7 bases, with 13 bases between. CDR3 loop: CASSSSGRIEAFF. The DNA of the CDR3 is TGTGCCAGCAGTTCGAGCGGACGGATTGAAGCTTTCTTT.

This clonotype was seen only a few times. The J gene is TRBJ1-5, the V gene TRBV6-5; TRBD1 might be the D (5 bases). This CDR3 has 14 residues. Trimming shortened V by 3 bases and J by 2 bases, and 8 bases separated the two germline ends. CDR1 MNHEY and CDR2 SVGAGI come from the germline V gene. The CDR3 DNA reads as TGTGCCAGCAGTTATTTGGGGGGCAATCAGCCCCAGCATTTT. The encoded protein is CASSYLGGNQPQHF.

The V call is TRBV6-1, the J call TRBJ2-2; TRBD1 might be the D (6 bases). The CDR3 runs 14 residues. Trimming removed 6 bases from V and 0 bases from J, with 8 bases in between. CDR1 is MNHNS, CDR2 SASEGT, per germline. CDR3 in amino acids: CASRTGTNTGELFF. The CDR3 DNA is TGTGCCAGCAGGACAGGAACGAACACCGGGGAGCTGTTTTTT.

V usage is TRBV6-1 and J usage is TRBJ2-7; tentative D call: TRBD1 (6 bases). Germline CDR1 reads MNHNS; CDR2 reads SASEGT. The CDR3 spans 14 residues. Trimming took off 6 bases at V and 5 bases at J, with 17 bases between the two ends. CDR3 sequence reads: CASRGDTTRDEQYF. Written as DNA, the CDR3 is TGTGCCAGCAGAGGGGACACTACTAGGGACGAGCAGTACTTC.

V gene TRBV5-1 combines with J gene TRBJ2-7, with D hard to call. Trimming removed 5 bases from V and 5 bases from J, with 8 bases in between. Per germline, CDR1 SGHRS and CDR2 YFSETQ. This CDR3 comprises 11 residues. DNA of the CDR3: TGCGCCAGCAGTTCTCGGAACGAGCAGTACTTC. Translated, it gives CASSSRNEQYF.

This clonotype was counted between two and nine times. The rearrangement links TRBV10-2 to TRBJ1-6; D is uncertain. The CDR3 length is 14 residues. Per the germline V gene, CDR1 is WSHSY and CDR2 is SAAADI. V dropped 6 bases and J dropped 5 bases, with 11 bases sitting between them. As DNA, the CDR3 is TGCGCCAGCAGGAGCCTTGGGGATAATTCACCCCTCCACTTT. Encoded protein: CASRSLGDNSPLHF.

This chain joins TRBV7-9 and TRBJ1-5; D possibly corresponds to TRBD1 (5 bases). Trimming shortened V by 5 bases and J by 5 bases, and 7 bases separated the two germline ends. From germline, CDR1 is SEHNR and CDR2 FQNEAQ (reference sequence). This CDR3 comprises 12 residues. Here the CDR3 reads CASSAQDQPQHF. DNA for the CDR3: TGTGCCAGCAGCGCACAGGATCAGCCCCAGCATTTT.